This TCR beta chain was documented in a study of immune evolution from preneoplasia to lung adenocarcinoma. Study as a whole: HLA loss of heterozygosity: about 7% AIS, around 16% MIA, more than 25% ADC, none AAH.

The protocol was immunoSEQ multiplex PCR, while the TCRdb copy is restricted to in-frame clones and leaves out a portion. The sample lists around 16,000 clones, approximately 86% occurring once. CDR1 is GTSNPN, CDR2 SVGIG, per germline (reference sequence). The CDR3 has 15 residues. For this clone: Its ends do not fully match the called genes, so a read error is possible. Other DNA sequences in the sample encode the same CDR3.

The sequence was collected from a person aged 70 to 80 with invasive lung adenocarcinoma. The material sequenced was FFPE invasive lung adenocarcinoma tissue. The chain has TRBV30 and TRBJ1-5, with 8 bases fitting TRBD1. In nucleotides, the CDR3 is TGTGCCTGGAGTGTACAGGGGGGACCCAATCAGCCTCAGCATTTT. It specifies CAWSVQGGPNQPQHF. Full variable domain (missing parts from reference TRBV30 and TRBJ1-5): SQTIHQWPATLVQPVGSPLSLECTVEGTSNPNLYWYRQAAGRGLQLLFYSVGIGQISSEVPQNLSASRPQDRQFILSSKKLLLSDSGFYLCAWSVQGGPNQPQHFGDGTRLSIL.